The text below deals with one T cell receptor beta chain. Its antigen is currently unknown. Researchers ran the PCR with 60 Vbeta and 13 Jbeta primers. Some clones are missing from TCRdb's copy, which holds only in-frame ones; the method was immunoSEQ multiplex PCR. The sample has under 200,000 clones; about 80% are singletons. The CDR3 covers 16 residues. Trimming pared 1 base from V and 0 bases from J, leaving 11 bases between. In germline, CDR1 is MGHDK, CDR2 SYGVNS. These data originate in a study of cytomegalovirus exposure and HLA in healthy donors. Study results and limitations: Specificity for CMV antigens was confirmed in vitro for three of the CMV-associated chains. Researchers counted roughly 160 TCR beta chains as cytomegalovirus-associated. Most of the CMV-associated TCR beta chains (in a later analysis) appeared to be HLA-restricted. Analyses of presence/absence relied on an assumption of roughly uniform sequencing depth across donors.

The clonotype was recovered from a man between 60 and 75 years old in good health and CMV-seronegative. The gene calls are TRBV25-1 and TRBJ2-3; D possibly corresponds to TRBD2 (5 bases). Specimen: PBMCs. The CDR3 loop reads CASSEWAGGSTDTQYF. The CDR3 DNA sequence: TGTGCCAGCAGTGAATGGGCGGGCGGGAGCACAGATACGCAGTATTTT.